Below are 10 T cell receptor beta chains sequenced from a single sample in a study of T cell changes during pregnancy in multiple sclerosis. Clones were read by immunoSEQ multiplex PCR, and TCRdb kept only the in-frame ones, dropping some. The table records roughly 41,000 clones, about nine tenths of them present only once. Here the sequenced sample was CD4+ T cells from peripheral blood mononuclear cells, taken in the first trimester of pregnancy. All receptors derive from a female donor with multiple sclerosis, enrolled in a pregnancy study.

The chain employs TRBV6-5 and TRBJ1-1; D remains ambiguous. CDR1 is MNHEY, CDR2 SVGAGI, per germline. Trimming took off 4 bases at V and 4 bases at J, with 7 bases between the two ends. The CDR3 spans 12 residues. CDR3 in amino acids: CASSSHGTEAFF. The CDR3, as DNA: TGTGCCAGCAGTTCACATGGCACTGAAGCTTTCTTT.

This chain links TRBV7-2 with TRBJ2-1; TRBD1 aligns across 7 bases. Germline V gene lookup returns CDR1 SGHTA and CDR2 FQGNSA. Trimming removed 4 bases from V and 12 bases from J; junction bases left unmatched: 12. The CDR3 contains 14 residues. The CDR3 DNA reads TGTGCCAGCAGCTCGGACAGGACGTCATCTCCGCAGTTCTTC. Translated: CASSSDRTSSPQFF.

This chain joins TRBV6-4 and TRBJ2-2; TRBD2 aligns across 9 bases. Germline V gives CDR1 MRHNA, CDR2 SNTAGT. Trimming cost V 6 bases and J 4 bases; bases outside gene matches: 6. The CDR3 spans 15 residues. The CDR3: CASSPLAGSTGELFF. The CDR3 DNA reads TGTGCCAGCAGCCCCCTAGCGGGAAGCACCGGGGAGCTGTTTTTT.

The chain couples TRBV11-2 to TRBJ2-2; 7 nucleotides match TRBD2. J gave up 7 bases and V 1 base, and 6 bases lay outside the gene matches. The CDR3 runs to 15 residues. Germline lookup yields CDR1 SGHAT and CDR2 FQNNGV. The CDR3 sequence is CASSLAGGIGGELFF. The CDR3 DNA follows: TGTGCCAGCAGCTTAGCGGGGGGAATTGGCGGGGAGCTGTTTTTT.

V gene TRBV28 combines with J gene TRBJ2-5, with D tentatively TRBD2 (5 bases). V lost 2 bases and J lost 5, with 18 bases in between. The CDR3 sequence is 16 residues long. Germline CDR1 and CDR2: MDHEN and SYDVKM. In nucleotides, the CDR3 is TGTGCCAGCAGTTTACGATCTTTGCTAGCTTGGGAGACCCAGTACTTC. This encodes CASSLRSLLAWETQYF.

This sequence joins TRBV11-1 and TRBJ1-1; a weak D match, TRBD1 (5 bases). V lost 5 bases and J lost 1, with 11 bases in between. Germline CDR1 is SGHAT and CDR2 is FQDESV (reference sequence). The CDR3 length is 14 residues. CDR3 in amino acids: CASSAGRQNTEAFF. In nucleotides, the CDR3 is TGTGCCAGCAGCGCGGGACGGCAGAACACTGAAGCTTTCTTT.

This clone has just a few counts. The chain employs TRBV28 and TRBJ1-5; D ambiguous. V lost 3 bases to trimming and J lost 4 bases, with 4 bases between them. From germline, CDR1 is MDHEN and CDR2 SYDVKM. The CDR3 runs to 12 residues. CDR3 bases: TGTGCCAGCAGTTTGCAGAATCAGCCCCAGCATTTT. This encodes CASSLQNQPQHF.

The CDR3 nucleotides are TGTGCCAGCAGTTTGGCAGGGGTCGGACTGAACACTGAAGCTTTCTTT. It translates to CASSLAGVGLNTEAFF. V and J are TRBV6-5 and TRBJ1-1; a possible D gene is TRBD1 (6 bases). Germline CDR1 MNHEY, CDR2 SVGAGI. The germline V and J ends were trimmed by 4 bases and 0 bases, with 15 bases remaining between them. CDR3 length: 16 amino acids.

The J gene is TRBJ2-1, the V gene TRBV7-6, with a possible D match to TRBD1 (6 bases). Trimming left V 2 bases short and J 2 bases short, with 7 bases between. Per germline, CDR1 SGHVS and CDR2 FNYEAQ. The CDR3 consists of 14 residues. The CDR3 protein is CASSLTGTYNEQFF. The CDR3 DNA sequence: TGTGCCAGCAGCTTAACAGGGACCTACAATGAGCAGTTCTTC.

The rearrangement joins TRBV5-4 to TRBJ2-5, with a tentative D call TRBD2 (5 bases). V was shortened by 2 bases and J by 2 bases, with 10 bases between the two germline ends. CDR3 size: 14 residues. Germline V lookup: CDR1 SGHNT, CDR2 YYREEE (reference sequence). CDR3 DNA: TGTGCCAGCAGCTTAGGAGGAGTACAAGAGACCCAGTACTTC. Translated, it gives CASSLGGVQETQYF.